The rows below give T cell receptor beta chains drawn from one sample of a study of control samples from healthy donors and cancer patients. Clones were sequenced by immunoSEQ multiplex PCR, and TCRdb holds only the in-frame ones, with some missing. The sample lists 150,000 to 200,000 clones, around 91% occurring once. Sequenced: blood. The source is a woman between 45 and 65 years old in good health. The CDR3 runs from the conserved cysteine through the conserved F or W. The D gene is left open where the match is weak. The size entry is marked missing in some rows and otherwise reads once, few, many or a size class.

-,TRBJ1-2,-,16,TRBV3-1/TRBV3-2,TGTGCCAGCAGCCAAGTAACAAGCGGGAGGAACTATGGCTACACCTTC,CASSQVTSGRNYGYTF
-,TRBJ1-2,-,15,TRBV2,TGTGCCAGCAGTGTAAAGGGGGATCCTAACTATGGCTACACCTTC,CASSVKGDPNYGYTF
-,TRBJ2-2,TRBD1,13,TRBV15,TGTGCCACCAAGACAGGGATGGGCGGGGAGCTGTTTTTT,CATKTGMGGELFF
-,TRBJ2-3,TRBD1,15,TRBV4-1,TGCGCCAGCAGCCAGGACAGGGCACGCACAGATACGCAGTATTTT,CASSQDRARTDTQYF
-,TRBJ2-1,TRBD2,17,TRBV7-9,TGTGCCAGCAGGCCACGGGGGACTAGCGGTTCCTACAATGAGCAGTTCTTC,CASRPRGTSGSYNEQFF
-,TRBJ1-6,-,9,TRBV30,TGTGCCGGGGGTTCACCCCTCCACTTT,CAGGSPLHF
-,TRBJ2-7,TRBD1,15,TRBV12-5,TGTGCTAGTGGTTTGGCCGACAGGGGGCTATACGAGCAGTACTTC,CASGLADRGLYEQYF
-,TRBJ1-6,TRBD1,15,TRBV9,TGTGCCAGCAGCGTAGCAGGGGACAGTAATTCACCCCTCCACTTT,CASSVAGDSNSPLHF
-,TRBJ1-1,-,11,TRBV30,TGTGCCTGGAGCTGGGTTGGAGGAGCTTTCTTT,CAWSWVGGAFF
-,TRBJ1-1,-,14,TRBV7-2,TGTGCCAGCAGCTTAGCACAGGGTAGGACTGAAGCTTTCTTT,CASSLAQGRTEAFF
once,TRBJ1-5,-,15,TRBV6-4,TGTGCCAGCAGTGACTCAGGGCAGGGAGATCAGCCCCAGCATTTT,CASSDSGQGDQPQHF
once,TRBJ2-7,TRBD1,14,TRBV9,TGTGCCAGCAGCTTCGCAACAGGGGCCTACGAGCAGTACTTC,CASSFATGAYEQYF
-,TRBJ2-7,TRBD2,17,TRBV5-4,TGTGCCAGCAGCTTGGGCCTAGCGGGAGGTGCCTCCTACGAGCAGTACTTC,CASSLGLAGGASYEQYF
-,TRBJ1-1,-,10,TRBV20-1,TGCAGTGCTTCAGACACTGAAGCTTTCTTT,CSASDTEAFF
-,TRBJ1-1,TRBD1,13,TRBV5-5,TGTGCCAGCAGCTCCGACAGGGACACTGAAGCTTTCTTT,CASSSDRDTEAFF
-,TRBJ1-2,TRBD1,16,TRBV7-8,TGTGCCAGCAGCTTAGGGGACAGGGGGCGAGCCTATGGCTACACCTTC,CASSLGDRGRAYGYTF
-,TRBJ2-4,-,12,TRBV3-1/TRBV3-2,TGTGCCAGCAGCCAAACGGCGGGCCCTGTGGACTTC,CASSQTAGPVDF
-,TRBJ1-6,-,12,TRBV30,TGTGCCTGGAGGCAGGGTGATTCACCCCTCCACTTT,CAWRQGDSPLHF
-,TRBJ1-6,-,15,TRBV7-8,TGTGCCAGCAGCTCGCTTTTTGGGGATAATTCACCCCTCCACTTT,CASSSLFGDNSPLHF
-,TRBJ2-1,-,16,TRBV7-3,TGTGCCAGCAGCTTAACGGAGAGGTTCTCCTACAATGAGCAGTTCTTC,CASSLTERFSYNEQFF
-,TRBJ1-1,-,14,TRBV5-1,TGCGCCAGCAGACTTCAGGGTCAGGGCACTGAAGCTTTCTTT,CASRLQGQGTEAFF
-,TRBJ2-7,-,12,TRBV2,TGTGCCAGCCGCCAGTACTCCTACGAGCAGTACTTC,CASRQYSYEQYF
-,TRBJ2-1,TRBD1,15,TRBV24-1,TGTGCCACCAGTATACCGGGACAGGGAAACAATGAGCAGTTCTTC,CATSIPGQGNNEQFF
-,TRBJ2-2,TRBD1,13,TRBV11-2,TGTGCCAGCAGCTCGACAGGGCCCGGGGAGCTGTTTTTT,CASSSTGPGELFF
-,TRBJ1-1,-,11,TRBV6-2/TRBV6-3,TGTGCCAGCAGTTACTCGATGTCAGCTTTCTTT,CASSYSMSAFF
-,TRBJ2-7,TRBD1,14,TRBV6-5,TGTGCCAGCAGTTCAGGGGGCGGCCCCTACGAGCAGTACTTC,CASSSGGGPYEQYF
-,TRBJ2-3,TRBD1,13,TRBV18,TGTGCCAGCTCCGACAGGGTCTCAGATACGCAGTATTTT,CASSDRVSDTQYF
-,TRBJ1-5,-,13,TRBV7-2,TGTGCCAGCAGCTCGGGTGTTTCTCAGCCCCAGCATTTT,CASSSGVSQPQHF
-,TRBJ2-3,-,18,TRBV19,TGTGCCAGTAGTATAGGCGGGGGCGTCCGCCCAAGCACAGATACGCAGTATTTT,CASSIGGGVRPSTDTQYF
-,TRBJ2-3,-,15,TRBV29-1,TGCAGCGTTGAAGGAGGGGGGGGGAGCACAGATACGCAGTATTTT,CSVEGGGGSTDTQYF
-,TRBJ2-3,-,15,TRBV3-1/TRBV3-2,TGTGCCAGCAGCCATCGCAGGACCCCCACAGATACGCAGTATTTT,CASSHRRTPTDTQYF
-,TRBJ1-5,-,15,TRBV19,TGTGCCAGTAGTATAGGGCGGCAACCTTCTGGGCCCCAGCATTTT,CASSIGRQPSGPQHF
once,TRBJ2-3,-,15,TRBV6-2/TRBV6-3,TGTGCCAGCAGTTACGACCGCCCTAGCACAGATACGCAGTATTTT,CASSYDRPSTDTQYF
-,TRBJ2-7,TRBD2,14,TRBV10-3,TGTGCCATCGCCCTCAGGCGGGAGGATCACGAGCAGTACTTC,CAIALRREDHEQYF
once,TRBJ1-2,TRBD1,14,TRBV9,TGTGCCAGCAGTATTTCCGGGACAGGGCATGGCTACACCTTC,CASSISGTGHGYTF
-,TRBJ2-3,TRBD2,17,TRBV15,TGTGCCACCAGCAGGCCTCCCGGGGGGGGCTTTGGCAACGGGCAGTATTTT,CATSRPPGGGFGNGQYF
-,TRBJ2-5,TRBD1,15,TRBV5-1,TGCGCCAGCAGCTCGGGACAGCCAGGTCAAGAGACCCAGTACTTC,CASSSGQPGQETQYF